These 26 T cell receptor beta chains came from one sample sequenced in a study of graft-versus-host responses after intestinal transplantation. Clones were sequenced by immunoSEQ multiplex PCR, and TCRdb holds only the in-frame ones, with some missing. The sample carries 65,000 to 85,000 clones, 80% to 95% recorded once. The input for sequencing was bone marrow, taken approximately 740 days after intestinal transplantation. These receptors originate from a human patient who received an intestinal transplant, so some T cells may come from the graft donor.

This chain links TRBV10-2 with TRBJ1-5; 7 bases align to TRBD1. CDR1 WSHSY and CDR2 SAAADI come from the germline V gene. V lost 6 bases to trimming and J lost 3 bases; unmatched junction nucleotides: 14. The CDR3 has 17 amino acids. This chain's CDR3 is CASRPELTGDTNQPQHF. In DNA form, the CDR3 reads TGCGCCAGCAGGCCCGAGCTCACAGGGGACACCAATCAGCCCCAGCATTTT.

The genes are TRBV27 and TRBJ2-5; D tentatively fits TRBD1 or TRBD2 (5 bases each). Matching the DNA end better, TRBJ2-7 makes the J call doubtful. CDR1 is MNHEY, CDR2 SMNVEV, per germline (reference sequence). The CDR3 covers 14 residues. The CDR3 coding sequence is TGTGCCAGCGGGGGAATGGGGCCGTTCTACGAGCAGTACTTC. Protein: CASGGMGPFYEQYF.

The rearrangement uses TRBV11-2 and TRBJ2-1; 7 bases fit TRBD1. CDR1 and CDR2 from the germline V gene are SGHAT and FQNNGV. There are 17 residues in the CDR3. Germline trimming cut 1 base from V and 0 bases from J; bases unmatched to any gene: 6. CDR3 DNA sequence: TGTGCCAGCAGCTTAGTGGTCGGGGACAGCTCCTACAATGAGCAGTTCTTC. This gives the protein CASSLVVGDSSYNEQFF.

The genes are TRBV6-5 and TRBJ2-7; no firm D call. Trimming cost V 8 bases and J 6 bases, with 14 bases left between them. There are 12 residues in the CDR3. Germline CDR1 is MNHEY and CDR2 is SVGAGI. DNA of the CDR3: TGTGCCAGCGGGCAAGGGCTCGGCGAGCAGTACTTC. Its protein is CASGQGLGEQYF.

The chain links TRBV28 to TRBJ1-1; D is possibly TRBD1 (5 bases). This CDR3 is 12 amino acids long. The germline V gene encodes CDR1 MDHEN and CDR2 SYDVKM. The V gene lost 6 bases and the J gene lost 9 bases, with 14 bases spanning the gap. Here the CDR3 reads CASRLGTRQAFF. The DNA of the CDR3 is TGTGCCAGCAGGCTCGGGACCCGTCAAGCTTTCTTT.

A remark on this clone: Other DNA sequences in the same sample also yield this CDR3. The V and J genes are TRBV18 and TRBJ2-3; maybe TRBD2 (6 bases). This CDR3 contains 15 residues. The V end was cut by 0 bases, the J end by 1 base, with 8 bases between. Germline values: CDR1 KGHSH, CDR2 LQKENI. Written as DNA, the CDR3 is TGTGCCAGCTCACCACCCCTAGCGCGCACAGATACGCAGTATTTT. Amino acid sequence: CASSPPLARTDTQYF.

This clone was picked up a small number of times. J is TRBJ1-2 and V is TRBV13; D unresolved. Germline V lookup: CDR1 PRHDT, CDR2 FYEKMQ (reference sequence). The ends were cut back, 3 bases at V and 6 bases at J, with 17 bases in the middle. The length of the CDR3 is 15 residues. DNA of the CDR3: TGTGCCAGCAGCTTTGCACCGGATCCAACTAATGGCTACACCTTC. It translates to CASSFAPDPTNGYTF.

V and J are TRBV7-7 and TRBJ2-4; 10 bases map to TRBD1. Losses at the gene ends were 4 bases for V and 7 bases for J; bases not matched to a gene: 7. This CDR3 is built from 15 residues. Per germline, CDR1 SSHAT and CDR2 FNYEAQ (reference sequence). CDR3 nucleotides: TGTGCCAGCAGCTCGGACAGGGGGGAGCAGAACATTCAGTACTTC. Translating it yields CASSSDRGEQNIQYF.

The rearrangement uses TRBV5-1 and TRBJ2-7, with 8 nucleotides matching TRBD1. The V and J ends lost 3 bases and 0 bases, in that order; junction bases with no gene match: 5. CDR1 is SGHRS and CDR2 is YFSETQ in the germline V gene. The CDR3 has 15 amino acids. The CDR3 is CASSSKTGDSYEQYF. Here the CDR3 DNA reads TGCGCCAGCAGCTCCAAGACAGGGGACTCCTACGAGCAGTACTTC.

The chain joins TRBV9 to TRBJ2-1; 9 positions match TRBD2. The V segment lost 3 bases and the J segment 2 bases; nucleotides outside the gene matches: 6. Germline-derived CDR1 and CDR2 are SGDLS and YYNGEE. The CDR3 extends over 16 amino acids. CDR3 nucleotides: TGTGCCAGCAGCGATCGACTAGCGGATGCCTACAATGAGCAGTTCTTC. Translated, it gives CASSDRLADAYNEQFF. The full variable domain, with the rest looked up from reference TRBV9 and TRBJ2-1, is DSGVTQTPKHLITATGQRVTLRCSPRSGDLSVYWYQQSLDQGLQFLIQYYNGEERAKGNILERFSAQQFPDLHSELNLSSLELGDSALYFCASSDRLADAYNEQFFGPGTRLTVL.

This clone appeared a single time. The genes are TRBV7-6 and TRBJ2-7, with unresolved D. Germline CDR1 and CDR2: SGHVS and FNYEAQ. CDR3 length: 13 amino acids. Trimming pared 1 base from V and 7 bases from J, leaving 11 bases between. The CDR3, as DNA: TGTGCCAGCAGCTTAGGAGGTTTGGGTGAGCAGTACTTC. It is translated as CASSLGGLGEQYF. The whole variable domain, filled in from reference TRBV7-6 and TRBJ2-7, reads GAGVSQSPRYKVTKRGQDVALRCDPISGHVSLYWYRQALGQGPEFLTYFNYEAQQDKSGLPNDRFSAERPEGSISTLTIQRTEQRDSAMYRCASSLGGLGEQYFGPGTRLTVT.

The chain uses TRBV29-1 and TRBJ2-3, with 11 bases fitting TRBD2. This CDR3 is built from 15 residues. Germline CDR1 reads SQVTM; CDR2 reads ANQGSEA. J lost 5 bases, V lost 7 bases, and 11 bases had no gene match. The CDR3 protein is CSAPTSGSSLDTQYF. CDR3 DNA sequence: TGCAGCGCCCCTACTAGCGGGAGTTCATTAGATACGCAGTATTTT.

The chain couples TRBV6-5 to TRBJ2-7; TRBD1 aligns across 8 bases. Trimming cost V 5 bases and J 7 bases; bases outside gene matches: 13. CDR1 MNHEY and CDR2 SVGAGI come from the germline V gene. The CDR3 has 15 residues. The CDR3 region is CASSPRGRGQREQYF. The DNA for the CDR3 is TGTGCCAGCAGTCCCCGCGGCAGGGGGCAGCGAGAGCAGTACTTC.

On this clone: The sample contains more than one DNA sequence encoding this CDR3. V is TRBV29-1 and J is TRBJ2-7; no reliable D call. The germline V gene has CDR1 SQVTM and CDR2 ANQGSEA. The ends were cut back, 2 bases at V and 0 bases at J, with 11 bases in the middle. The CDR3 spans 14 residues. The CDR3 DNA sequence: TGCAGCGTTGAAAAGCCTTTTGGCTCCTACGAGCAGTACTTC. Translated, it gives CSVEKPFGSYEQYF.

The gene calls are TRBV7-9 and TRBJ1-2; D call uncertain. V lost 4 bases to trimming and J lost 4 bases, with 13 bases between them. Germline assignment: CDR1 SEHNR and CDR2 FQNEAQ (reference sequence). CDR3 length: 14 residues. The CDR3 bases are TGTGCCAGCAGCTCATCTGGCGGAGTCTATGGCTACACCTTC. It encodes CASSSSGGVYGYTF.

The chain couples TRBV15 to TRBJ2-7; D remains ambiguous. The CDR3 runs 14 residues. From germline, CDR1 is LNHNV and CDR2 YYDKDF (reference sequence). The V and J ends lost 0 bases and 3 bases respectively, with 9 bases between them. The CDR3 DNA sequence: TGTGCCACCAGCAGAGATCTTTCAGACTACGAGCAGTACTTC. Translation gives CATSRDLSDYEQYF.

The genes are TRBV7-7 and TRBJ1-2, with D unclear. The CDR3 totals 13 residues. Germline loops: CDR1 SSHAT, CDR2 FNYEAQ (reference sequence). Deletions cut 5 bases from V and 3 bases from J, with 10 bases between. The CDR3: CASSGNTYYGYTF. The CDR3, as DNA: TGTGCCAGCAGCGGTAACACCTACTATGGCTACACCTTC.

The chain is built from TRBV19 and TRBJ2-6; D is ambiguous. Trimming removed 7 bases from V and 3 bases from J, with 16 bases in between. The CDR3 is made up of 16 amino acids. Germline lookup yields CDR1 LNHDA and CDR2 SQIVND (reference sequence). CDR3 residues: CASTEAWSRGANVLTF. CDR3 sequence (DNA): TGTGCCAGTACTGAGGCCTGGTCTCGTGGGGCCAACGTCCTGACTTTC. Full variable domain (rest looked up from reference TRBV19 and TRBJ2-6): DGGITQSPKYLFRKEGQNVTLSCEQNLNHDAMYWYRQDPGQGLRLIYYSQIVNDFQKGDIAEGYSVSREKKESFPLTVTSAQKNPTAFYLCASTEAWSRGANVLTFGAGSRLTVL.

The V call is TRBV14, the J call TRBJ1-3; a weak D match, TRBD1 (5 bases). V lost 2 bases, J lost 0 bases, and 14 bases lay in between. Germline CDR1 SGHDN, CDR2 FVKESK. The CDR3 runs 17 residues. Here the CDR3 reads CASSQTGRRNSGNTIYF. In DNA, the CDR3 is TGTGCCAGCAGCCAAACAGGCCGCCGAAACTCTGGAAACACCATATATTTT.

J is TRBJ2-7 and V is TRBV19; perhaps TRBD2 as D (5 bases). The CDR3 length is 15 residues. Germline V gene sequence: CDR1 LNHDA, CDR2 SQIVND (reference sequence). V was clipped by 6 bases and J by 2 bases, with 17 bases between them. The CDR3 spells CASSPNPFGAYEQYF. The CDR3 region has the DNA TGTGCCAGTAGCCCCAACCCGTTCGGGGCCTACGAGCAGTACTTC.

The chain joins TRBV7-6 to TRBJ2-2; 8 nucleotides align to TRBD2. Germline CDR1 and CDR2: SGHVS and FNYEAQ. J gave up 5 bases and V 1 base, and 3 bases lay outside the gene matches. The CDR3 consists of 15 residues. CDR3 in amino acids: CASSLVGRGTGELFF. The CDR3, as DNA: TGTGCCAGCAGCTTAGTCGGGAGGGGAACCGGGGAGCTGTTTTTT.

The genes are TRBV5-1 and TRBJ2-7; no reliable D call. Germline CDR1 is SGHRS and CDR2 is YFSETQ. The CDR3 length is 12 residues. V lost 0 bases, J lost 3 bases, and 4 bases lay in between. Here the CDR3 reads CASSLGGYEQYF. The CDR3 region has the DNA TGCGCCAGCAGCTTGGGAGGCTACGAGCAGTACTTC.

The chain uses TRBV11-1 and TRBJ2-5, with TRBD2 matching 7 bases. The CDR3 runs 15 residues. The ends lost 3 bases at V and 0 bases at J; junction bases unmatched: 4. CDR1 SGHAT and CDR2 FQDESV come from the germline V gene (reference sequence). CDR3 nucleotide sequence: TGTGCCAGCAGCTTCAGGGACTACAACCAAGAGACCCAGTACTTC. It is translated as CASSFRDYNQETQYF.

This clone was recorded once. The chain recombines TRBV10-2 with TRBJ1-2; D ambiguous. The CDR3 is 13 residues long. The germline V and J ends were trimmed by 0 bases and 4 bases, with 6 bases remaining between them. Germline V gene data show CDR1 as WSHSY and CDR2 as SAAADI. CDR3 nucleotide sequence: TGCGCCAGCAGTGAGTCGGCCCTCTATGGCTACACCTTC. This gives the protein CASSESALYGYTF.

This clone has just one count. This CDR3 reads CASSLGTVHHGYTF. The DNA of the CDR3 is TGTGCCAGCAGCTTGGGGACAGTCCACCATGGCTACACCTTC. The chain carries TRBV7-9 and TRBJ1-2, with TRBD1 matching over 7 bases. V lost 3 bases, J lost 6 bases, and 7 bases stayed unmatched. Germline CDR1 and CDR2: SEHNR and FQNEAQ (reference sequence). This CDR3 region has 14 residues.

This chain connects TRBV2 to TRBJ2-7; 7 bases align to TRBD2. V shed 4 bases, J shed 1 base, and the junction held 10 bases outside the gene matches. CDR1 SNHLY and CDR2 FYNNEI come from the germline V gene. The CDR3 totals 16 residues. CDR3 protein: CASSGLTSVRSYEQYF. The CDR3 DNA sequence: TGTGCCAGCAGTGGTTTAACTAGCGTACGATCCTACGAGCAGTACTTC.